A single sample gave rise to the 12 T cell receptor beta chains below, sequenced in a study of molecular identifiers for immune sequencing clone quantification. Using its own MiXCR run on the PCR reads, TCRdb lists one record per CDR3 protein. Of tens of thousands of distinct CDR3 sequences listed, more than 35% were seen once; the top ten hold 3% to 4.5%. The specimen sequenced was naive CD8+ T cells from blood, with Jurkat cell RNA spiked in. Documented subset: FACS-sorted CD8+CD4-CCR7+CD45RA+ naive T cells. The receptors were gathered from a human donor in good health. Some libraries in this study had Jurkat cell RNA spiked in.

As for this clonotype: No conserved phenylalanine or tryptophan is present at the end of the CDR3, so a read error is the likely explanation. The rearrangement uses TRBV29-1 and TRBJ2-5; TRBD2 is a possible D gene (5 bases). Germline loops: CDR1 SQVTM, CDR2 ANQGSEA. The CDR3 consists of 13 residues. The V and J ends lost 7 bases and 1 base respectively, with 13 bases between them. The CDR3 DNA is TGCAGCGCCCCACTCCGGGGCCAAGAGACCCAGTACATC. It yields the protein CSAPLRGQETQYI.

In this sample, this clonotype turned up many times. The chain recombines TRBV11-2 with TRBJ2-7; 12 nucleotides match TRBD1. Germline V gene sequence: CDR1 SGHAT, CDR2 FQNNGV. The CDR3 has 15 residues. J was trimmed by 6 bases and V by 6 bases; bases with no gene match: 9. This CDR3 reads CASSKGQGAFLEQYF. CDR3 DNA: TGTGCCAGCAGTAAGGGACAGGGGGCGTTTCTCGAGCAGTACTTC.

This clonotype was observed a few times. The chain employs TRBV12-3 or TRBV12-4 and TRBJ1-2; 9 bases are a match to TRBD1. Trimming removed 4 bases from V and 2 bases from J; junction bases left unmatched: 11. The CDR3 runs to 17 residues. The CDR3 protein is CASSYPGTGSPNYGYTF. As DNA, the CDR3 is TGTGCCAGCAGTTACCCGGGGACAGGGTCCCCGAACTATGGCTACACCTTC.

Worth noting for this clonotype: Since a much larger clone is just one base distant, this may be a read error. In this CDR3 the conserved last residue, phenylalanine or tryptophan, is missing, so a read error is likely. The chain joins TRBV7-2 to TRBJ2-3; D unresolved. The V gene's germline CDR1 is SGHTA and CDR2 FQGNSA. V was pared by 4 bases and J by 3 bases, with 5 bases between. This CDR3 region has 12 residues. The CDR3 nucleotides read TGTGCCAGCAGCTCCGGTACAGATACGCAGTATTAT. Translating it yields CASSSGTDTQYY.

Comments on this clonotype: This may arise from a read error, as a much more abundant clone is one base away. In this CDR3 the conserved last residue, phenylalanine or tryptophan, is missing, so a read error is likely. J is TRBJ1-1 and V is TRBV11-2; D ambiguous. The germline V and J ends were trimmed by 9 bases and 7 bases, with 12 bases remaining between them. CDR1 SGHAT and CDR2 FQNNGV come from the germline V gene. The CDR3 is made up of 11 amino acids. CDR3 DNA sequence: TGTGCCAGTGAATCCATCTATGAAGCTTTCTAT. Translating gives CASESIYEAFY.

Points on this clonotype: The junction departs from germline at one end; a sequencing error may be responsible. This chain joins TRBV12-3 or TRBV12-4 and TRBJ1-4; TRBD1 might be the D (5 bases). The CDR3 contains 17 residues. For the CDR3, the DNA is TGTGCCAGCAGTTTAGAAGGGGCCCGCTACGCTAATGAAAAACTGTATTTT. Translation gives CASSLEGARYANEKLYF.

Comment on this clonotype: The CDR3 does not close with the conserved phenylalanine or tryptophan, likely indicating a read error. The DNA is omitted, as the CDR3 cannot be located on it reliably, and the CDR3 follows TCRdb's listing. The rearrangement links TRBV4-3 to TRBJ1-6. In germline, CDR1 is LGHNA, CDR2 YSLEER. The CDR3 extends over 14 residues, inclusive of both ends. The chain's CDR3 is CASSQDQADSPLLY.

This clonotype was detected once. This is likely a read error, given that the CDR3 carries no conserved phenylalanine or tryptophan at its end. This chain uses TRBV4-3 with TRBJ1-5; TRBD1 is a possible D gene (6 bases). The CDR3 runs to 16 residues. Per germline, CDR1 LGHNA and CDR2 YSLEER. In DNA form, the CDR3 reads TGCGCCAGCAGCCAAGCCTGGGGACAAGCCAATCTGCCCCAGCATATA. It codes for CASSQAWGQANLPQHI.

V usage is TRBV28 and J usage is TRBJ2-3; no firm D call. CDR1 and CDR2 from the germline V gene are MDHEN and SYDVKM. The V and J ends lost 3 bases and 4 bases respectively, with 8 bases between them. This CDR3 has 13 residues. This CDR3 reads CASSFQRADTQYF. DNA of the CDR3: TGTGCCAGCAGTTTCCAGCGAGCAGATACGCAGTATTTT.

V gene TRBV27 combines with J gene TRBJ2-1; 10 positions match TRBD2. The CDR3 totals 16 residues. Germline CDR1 reads MNHEY; CDR2 reads SMNVEV (reference sequence). V lost 5 bases to trimming and J lost 6 bases; unmatched junction nucleotides: 10. CDR3 amino acids: CASSRTSGLPINEQFF. Written as DNA, the CDR3 is TGTGCCAGCAGTCGGACTAGCGGCCTCCCGATCAATGAGCAGTTCTTC.

Comments on this clonotype: No conserved phenylalanine or tryptophan is present at the end of the CDR3, so a read error is the likely explanation. The rearrangement links TRBV18 to TRBJ1-1; no clear D gene. This CDR3 comprises 12 residues. Germline CDR1 is KGHSH and CDR2 is LQKENI. The V end was cut by 9 bases, the J end by 6 bases, with 14 bases between. CDR3 DNA: TGTGCCAGTCCCATGGCCGGGGCTGAAGCTTTCTTA. Translated, it gives CASPMAGAEAFL.

A note on this clonotype: One end of the junction fails to match germline, which may point to a read error. The chain combines TRBV20-1 with TRBJ2-4; D is perhaps TRBD1 or TRBD2 (5 bases each). Germline CDR1 DFQATT, CDR2 SNEGSKA (reference sequence). This CDR3 is 15 amino acids long. The CDR3 loop is CSAIVRDLTYDIQCF. CDR3 coding DNA: TGCAGTGCCATAGTCCGGGACCTAACATACGACATTCAGTGCTTC.